Below, one T cell receptor (beta chain) is given with its context. Its binding antigen is unknown. It has no much larger one-base neighbor in the sample; base qualities were not kept. These data originate in a study of CD8+ T cells in alopecia areata (dated by TCRdb to 2016 to 2018). In terms of the full investigation: Treated patients were enrolled in an open-label pilot trial of oral tofacitinib, 5 to 10 mg twice daily, for moderate-to-severe alopecia areata. The study used high-throughput TCRbeta sequencing to examine T cell clonal expansion in alopecia areata, in both the C3H/HeJ mouse model and human patients. Patients on tofacitinib were biopsied at baseline and after 4 and 24 weeks of treatment, and several of the patients also had a later scalp biopsy. TCRbeta CDR3 regions were amplified by immunoSEQ multiplex PCR with 35 Vbeta forward and 13 Jbeta reverse primers. In humans, TCRbeta sequencing was performed on scalp tissue and on sorted CD4+ and CD8+ peripheral blood T cells from healthy controls and from patients with patchy or totalis/universalis alopecia areata. RNA was extracted with the PAXgene miRNA kit for fixed scalp, the miRNeasy kit for PBMCs, and the RNeasy kit for mouse skin. Scalp clonality was compared across normal scalp (n=4), patchy alopecia areata scalp (n=8), and alopecia totalis/universalis scalp (n=8). Patients stayed on tofacitinib for 6 to 18 months and then had 6 months of follow-up off drug so that delayed response and recurrence could be assessed.

Lesional scalp punch biopsies and peripheral blood were collected from alopecia areata patients. After PBMCs were isolated by density centrifugation and stained for CD3, CD4 and CD8, a FACSAria was used to sort CD4+ and CD8+ T cells. The CDR3 starts with the cysteine, ends with the phenylalanine, and has 20 residues. Only the CDR3 portion is preserved as DNA: 60 bases, with reading frame beginning at the first base. CDR1 and CDR2 (MDHEN, SYDVKM) derive from the germline V gene. The trim is 5 bases for V and 1 base for J, with a gap of 26 bases between the germline ends. The library was prepared using the immunoSEQ multiplex PCR assay. RNA was extracted from all samples and reverse transcribed into cDNA as template for TCR sequencing. SuperScript III was used for first-strand cDNA synthesis, primed with a 2:1 mix of oligo-dT and random hexamers. Amplification bias was assessed with a synthetic immune receptor repertoire, and residual bias was removed computationally. The paper's data handling went like this. Raw reads were preprocessed to remove errors, and CDR3 was defined by IMGT conventions from the conserved cysteine to phenylalanine. To get clonality, Shannon entropy was normalized by log2 of the number of productive unique TCRs and the result was subtracted from 1. Scalp TCRbeta sequences were cross-referenced with sorted blood CD4 and CD8 repertoires so that the CD4 or CD8 identity of scalp clones could be inferred. What TCRdb holds here is the immuneACCESS table cut down to in-frame rearrangements. Part of the clones is not present; checked against another copy, under half of the missing clones reflect an unresolved V gene, and the others are unexplained. Clonal size and the V and J genes are those of that table, whereas D and trimming came from the DNA. A total of around 160,000 clones appear in this sample, more than 45% of them only once. Roughly 7.5% of the sample goes to the ten largest clones.

What the work shows at the level of the full study, not this receptor alone: Compared with mice, TCR sequences shared between patients were less clear, possibly partly because of HLA diversity across the patient population. Higher clonality and more expanded CD8+ clones were observed in lesional scalp than in normal scalp, particularly in alopecia totalis/universalis, a finding suggestive of antigenic drive. Resident alphabeta T cells in normal human skin are also sequenced, complicating scalp TCR repertoire analysis, unlike mouse skin dominated by gammadelta T cells.

Sequenced sample: CD4+ T cells sorted from blood. This clonotype originated in a human donor with alopecia areata. Rearrangement joined TRBV28 to TRBJ2-2; the D gene is perhaps TRBD2, on 6 matching bases. The base sequence is TGTGCCAGCAGTCTACCCCTCGGGACTTCCTTACGACTGAACACCGGGGAGCTGTTTTTT. The encoded protein is CASSLPLGTSLRLNTGELFF. Where the CDR3 stops, the reference TRBV28 and TRBJ2-2 genes take over; the full variable domain is DVKVTQSSRYLVKRTGEKVFLECVQDMDHENMFWYRQDPGLGLRLIYFSYDVKMKEKGDIPEGYSVSREKKERFSLILESASTNQTSMYLCASSLPLGTSLRLNTGELFFGEGSRLTVL.